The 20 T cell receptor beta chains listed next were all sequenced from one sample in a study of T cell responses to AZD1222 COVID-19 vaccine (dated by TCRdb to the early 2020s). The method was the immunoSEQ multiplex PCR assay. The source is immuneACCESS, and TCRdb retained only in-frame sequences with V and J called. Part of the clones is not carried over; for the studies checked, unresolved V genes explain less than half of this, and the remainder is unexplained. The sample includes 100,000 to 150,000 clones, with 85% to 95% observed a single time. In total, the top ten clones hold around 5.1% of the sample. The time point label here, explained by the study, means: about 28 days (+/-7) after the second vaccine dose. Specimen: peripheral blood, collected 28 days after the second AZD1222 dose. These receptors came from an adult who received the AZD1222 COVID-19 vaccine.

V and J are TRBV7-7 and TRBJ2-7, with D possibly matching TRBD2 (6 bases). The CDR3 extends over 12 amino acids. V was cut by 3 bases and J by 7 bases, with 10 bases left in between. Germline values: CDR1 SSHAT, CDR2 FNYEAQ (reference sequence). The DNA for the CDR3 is TGTGCCAGCAGCTTCATAGGAGGGGAGCAGTACTTC. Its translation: CASSFIGGEQYF.

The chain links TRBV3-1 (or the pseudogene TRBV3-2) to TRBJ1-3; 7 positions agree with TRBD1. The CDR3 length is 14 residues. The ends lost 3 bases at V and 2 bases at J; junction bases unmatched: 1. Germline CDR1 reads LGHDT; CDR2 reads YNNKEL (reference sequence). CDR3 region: CASSQTGTGNTIYF. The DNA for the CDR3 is TGTGCCAGCAGCCAGACAGGGACTGGAAACACCATATATTTT.

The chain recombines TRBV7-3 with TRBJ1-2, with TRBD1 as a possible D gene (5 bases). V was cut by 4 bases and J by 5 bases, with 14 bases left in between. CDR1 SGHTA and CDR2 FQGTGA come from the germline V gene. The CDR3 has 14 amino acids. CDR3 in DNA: TGTGCCAGCAGCTCCTCTACCACAGGTTATGGCTACACCTTC. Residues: CASSSSTTGYGYTF.

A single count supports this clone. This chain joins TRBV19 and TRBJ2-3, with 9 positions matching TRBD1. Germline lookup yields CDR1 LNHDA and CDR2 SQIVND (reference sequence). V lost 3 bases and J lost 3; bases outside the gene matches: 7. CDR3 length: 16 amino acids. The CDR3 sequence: CASSMRGTGITDTQYF. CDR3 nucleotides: TGTGCCAGTAGTATGAGAGGGACAGGGATTACAGATACGCAGTATTTT.

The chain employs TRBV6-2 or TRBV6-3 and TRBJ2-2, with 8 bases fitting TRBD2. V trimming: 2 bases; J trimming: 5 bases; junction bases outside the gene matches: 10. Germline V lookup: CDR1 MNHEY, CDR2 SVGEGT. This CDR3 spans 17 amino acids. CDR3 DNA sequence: TGTGCCAGCAGTTACATCGGGGCTAGCGGGCGTACCGGGGAGCTGTTTTTT. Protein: CASSYIGASGRTGELFF.

This CDR3 reads CASSFSGLGETQYF. As DNA, the CDR3 is TGTGCCAGCTCTTTCTCGGGACTAGGAGAGACCCAGTACTTC. The chain has TRBV18 and TRBJ2-5; the match to TRBD2 covers 8 bases. Losses at the gene ends were 6 bases for V and 4 bases for J; bases not matched to a gene: 7. The CDR3 totals 14 residues. Germline V gives CDR1 KGHSH, CDR2 LQKENI. The full variable domain, its missing parts supplied by reference TRBV18 and TRBJ2-5, is NAGVMQNPRHLVRRRGQEARLRCSPMKGHSHVYWYRQLPEEGLKFMVYLQKENIIDESGMPKERFSAEFPKEGPSILRIQQVVRGDSAAYFCASSFSGLGETQYFGPGTRLLVL.

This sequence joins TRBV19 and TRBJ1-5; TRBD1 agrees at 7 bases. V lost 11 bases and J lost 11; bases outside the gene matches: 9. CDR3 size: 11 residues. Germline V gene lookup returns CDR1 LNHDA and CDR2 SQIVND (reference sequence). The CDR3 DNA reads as TGTGCCGGGGGAGACAGGGAGACCCAGCATTTT. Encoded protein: CAGGDRETQHF.

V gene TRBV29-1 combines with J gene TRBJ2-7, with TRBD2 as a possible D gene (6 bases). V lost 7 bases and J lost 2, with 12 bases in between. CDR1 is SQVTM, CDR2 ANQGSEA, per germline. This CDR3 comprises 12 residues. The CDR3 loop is CSARTTPYEQYF. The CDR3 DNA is TGCAGCGCCAGGACTACGCCCTACGAGCAGTACTTC.

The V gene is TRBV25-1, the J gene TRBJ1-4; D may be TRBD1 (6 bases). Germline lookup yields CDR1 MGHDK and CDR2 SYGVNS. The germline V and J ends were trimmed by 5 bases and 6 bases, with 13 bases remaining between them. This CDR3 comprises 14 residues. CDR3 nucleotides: TGTGCCAGCAGTCAAGGGGACATCCATGAAAAACTGTTTTTT. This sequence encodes CASSQGDIHEKLFF.

Written as DNA, the CDR3 is TGCGCCAGCAGCCTGGGGTGGTCCGGAAACAATGAGCAGTTCTTC. This translates into CASSLGWSGNNEQFF. The chain has TRBV5-1 and TRBJ2-1; no reliable D call. Trimming removed 4 bases from V and 5 bases from J, with 16 bases in between. CDR1 and CDR2 from the germline V gene are SGHRS and YFSETQ. The CDR3 is made up of 15 amino acids. The entire variable domain, with the rest obtained from reference TRBV5-1 and TRBJ2-1, is as follows: KAGVTQTPRYLIKTRGQQVTLSCSPISGHRSVSWYQQTPGQGLQFLFEYFSETQRNKGNFPGRFSGRQFSNSRSEMNVSTLELGDSALYLCASSLGWSGNNEQFFGPGTRLTVL.

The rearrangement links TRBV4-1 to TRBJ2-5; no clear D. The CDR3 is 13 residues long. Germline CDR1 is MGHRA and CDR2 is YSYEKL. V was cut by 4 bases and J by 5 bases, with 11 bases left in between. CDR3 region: CASSLGVYETQYF. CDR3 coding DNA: TGCGCCAGCAGCCTTGGGGTTTACGAGACCCAGTACTTC.

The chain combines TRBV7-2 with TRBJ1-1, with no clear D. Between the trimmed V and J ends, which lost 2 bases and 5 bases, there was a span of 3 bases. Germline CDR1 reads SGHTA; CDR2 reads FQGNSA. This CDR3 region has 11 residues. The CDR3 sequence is CASSLRTEAFF. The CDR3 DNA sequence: TGTGCCAGCAGCTTAAGGACTGAAGCTTTCTTT. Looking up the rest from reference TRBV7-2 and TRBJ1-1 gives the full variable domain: GAGVSQSPSNKVTEKGKDVELRCDPISGHTALYWYRQSLGQGLEFLIYFQGNSAPDKSGLPSDRFSAERTGGSVSTLTIQRTQQEDSAVYLCASSLRTEAFFGQGTRLTVV.

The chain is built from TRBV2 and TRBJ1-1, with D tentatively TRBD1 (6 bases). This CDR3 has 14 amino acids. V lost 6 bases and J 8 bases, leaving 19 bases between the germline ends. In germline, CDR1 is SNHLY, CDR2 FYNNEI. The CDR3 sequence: CASSLLRQVLEAFF. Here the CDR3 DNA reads TGTGCCAGCAGCTTATTAAGACAGGTTTTAGAAGCTTTCTTT. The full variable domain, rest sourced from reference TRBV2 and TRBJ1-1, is EPEVTQTPSHQVTQMGQEVILRCVPISNHLYFYWYRQILGQKVEFLVSFYNNEISEKSEIFDDQFSVERPDGSNFTLKIRSTKLEDSAMYFCASSLLRQVLEAFFGQGTRLTVV.

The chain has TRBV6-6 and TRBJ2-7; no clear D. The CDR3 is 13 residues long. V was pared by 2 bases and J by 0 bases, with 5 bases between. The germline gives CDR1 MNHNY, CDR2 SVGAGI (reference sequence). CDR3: CASSYGISYEQYF. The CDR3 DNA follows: TGTGCCAGCAGTTACGGGATCTCCTACGAGCAGTACTTC.

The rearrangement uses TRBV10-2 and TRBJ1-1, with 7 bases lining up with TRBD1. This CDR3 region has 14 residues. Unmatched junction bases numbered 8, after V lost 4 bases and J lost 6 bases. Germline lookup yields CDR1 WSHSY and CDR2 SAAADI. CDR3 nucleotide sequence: TGCGCCAGCAGTGTTACAGGGGCGTTCGCTGAAGCTTTCTTT. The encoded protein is CASSVTGAFAEAFF.

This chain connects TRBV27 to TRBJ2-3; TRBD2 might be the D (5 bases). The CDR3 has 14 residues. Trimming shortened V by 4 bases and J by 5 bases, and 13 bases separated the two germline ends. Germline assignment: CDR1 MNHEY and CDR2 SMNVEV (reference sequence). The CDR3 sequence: CASSSPPGVDTQYF. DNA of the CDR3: TGTGCCAGCAGTTCCCCCCCCGGGGTAGATACGCAGTATTTT.

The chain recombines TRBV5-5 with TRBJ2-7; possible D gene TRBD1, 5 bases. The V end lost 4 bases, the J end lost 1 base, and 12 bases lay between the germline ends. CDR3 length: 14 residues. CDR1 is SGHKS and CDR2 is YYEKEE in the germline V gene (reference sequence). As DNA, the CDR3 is TGTGCCAGCAGCCCCTCCCAGGGATCCTACGAGCAGTACTTC. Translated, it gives CASSPSQGSYEQYF.

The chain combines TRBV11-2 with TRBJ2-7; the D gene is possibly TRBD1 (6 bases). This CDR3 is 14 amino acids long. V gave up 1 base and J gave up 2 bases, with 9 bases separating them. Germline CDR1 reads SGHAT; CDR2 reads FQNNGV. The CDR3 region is CASSLGGLPYEQYF. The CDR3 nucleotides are TGTGCCAGCAGCTTAGGGGGGCTACCCTACGAGCAGTACTTC.

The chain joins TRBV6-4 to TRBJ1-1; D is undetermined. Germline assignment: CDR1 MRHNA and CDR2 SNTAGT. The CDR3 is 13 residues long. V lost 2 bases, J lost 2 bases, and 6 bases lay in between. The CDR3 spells CASSDTPNTEAFF. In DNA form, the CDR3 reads TGTGCCAGCAGTGACACACCTAACACTGAAGCTTTCTTT.

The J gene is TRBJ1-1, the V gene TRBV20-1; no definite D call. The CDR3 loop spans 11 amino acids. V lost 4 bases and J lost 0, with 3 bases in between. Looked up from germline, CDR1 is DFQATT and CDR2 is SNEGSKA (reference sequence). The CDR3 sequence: CSAKMNTEAFF. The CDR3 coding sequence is TGCAGTGCTAAGATGAACACTGAAGCTTTCTTT.